This T cell receptor (beta chain) comes out of a study of identical twins. Regarding the study as a whole: Out-of-frame beta chain sequences displayed weaker excess sharing between twins. One should note that invariant MAIT and iNKT cells could partly confound zero-insertion analyses. Carriage of fewer insertions was seen in abundant cord blood beta clonotypes, whereas memory repertoires showed none.

Comment on this clonotype: Its antigen remains unknown.

The CDR3 spans 14 residues. Trimming left V 0 bases short and J 4 bases short, with 7 bases between. Germline-derived CDR1 and CDR2 are LNHNV and YYDKDF (reference sequence). cDNA carried unique molecular identifiers, and a universal primer site was added by template switching. TCRdb reanalysed the 5' RACE reads using MiXCR and keeps one entry per CDR3 protein. This sample has about 450,000 distinct CDR3 sequences; about a fifth occur once, and the top ten carry 10% to 15%. Source material: naive T cells sorted from blood. This receptor was identified in a man aged 45-65 years in good health. The V and J genes are TRBV15 and TRBJ1-3; D is unresolved. In nucleotides, the CDR3 is TGTGCCACCAGCAGAGACGTAGGGGGAAACACCATATATTTT. Translating gives CATSRDVGGNTIYF.